This is a list of T cell receptor beta chains from one sample in a study of radiotherapy plus CTLA-4 blockade in lung cancer. The method was immunoSEQ multiplex PCR; TCRdb's version includes in-frame clones alone and lacks a portion of them. This sample yields about 51,000 clones, of which more than 75% are seen a single time; 7.5% to 9.5% belongs to the top ten. The sequences come from peripheral blood, collected from a patient treated with radiotherapy plus ipilimumab. Every receptor here comes from a human donor with non-small cell lung cancer who had a complete response to radiotherapy plus ipilimumab. Each CDR3 is given with its conserved first and last residue. Each record gives: J gene, clone size, V gene, D gene, CDR3 DNA, CDR3 protein. A D gene is named only where the DNA matches it firmly. Clone size is shown for a subset of rows, as once, few, many or a class of expanded clone.

j_gene: TRBJ1-4
abundance: -
v_gene: TRBV27
d_gene: TRBD1
CDR3nt: TGTGCCAGCAAAATAAAGGGGACAGGATCTTGGACTAATGAAAAACTGTTTTTT
CDR3aa: CASKIKGTGSWTNEKLFF

j_gene: TRBJ1-1
abundance: once
v_gene: TRBV7-9
d_gene: -
CDR3nt: TGTGCCAGCAGCTACCAGGGGTTGGCTGAAGCTTTCTTT
CDR3aa: CASSYQGLAEAFF

j_gene: TRBJ1-1
abundance: -
v_gene: TRBV27
d_gene: -
CDR3nt: TGTGCCAGCAGTTATGCAGGCTGGGCTGAAGCTTTCTTT
CDR3aa: CASSYAGWAEAFF

j_gene: TRBJ1-1
abundance: few
v_gene: TRBV6-5
d_gene: TRBD1
CDR3nt: TGTGCCAGCAGTTATCCAGGGGGGACTGAAGCTTTCTTT
CDR3aa: CASSYPGGTEAFF

j_gene: TRBJ2-3
abundance: -
v_gene: TRBV11-3
d_gene: -
CDR3nt: TGTGCCAGCAGCTTCCGGGACTTCTCAGATACGCAGTATTTT
CDR3aa: CASSFRDFSDTQYF

j_gene: TRBJ1-4
abundance: few
v_gene: TRBV12-5
d_gene: -
CDR3nt: TGTGCTAGTGGTCCAGGGAACACTAATGAAAAACTGTTTTTT
CDR3aa: CASGPGNTNEKLFF

j_gene: TRBJ1-5
abundance: -
v_gene: TRBV15
d_gene: TRBD1
CDR3nt: TGTGCCACCAGCAGAGAGGACAGGGTCAGCAATCAGCCCCAGCATTTT
CDR3aa: CATSREDRVSNQPQHF

j_gene: TRBJ1-4
abundance: once
v_gene: TRBV4-1
d_gene: -
CDR3nt: TGCGCCAGCAGCACAGACCAAAAACTGTTTTTT
CDR3aa: CASSTDQKLFF

j_gene: TRBJ2-7
abundance: few
v_gene: TRBV11-3
d_gene: TRBD2
CDR3nt: TGTGCCAGCAGCTCCGAAGGGACTAGCTACGAGCAGTACTTC
CDR3aa: CASSSEGTSYEQYF

j_gene: TRBJ1-1
abundance: -
v_gene: TRBV2
d_gene: TRBD1
CDR3nt: TGTGCCAGCAGCTCCCGACAGGGGGGGAGCACTGAAGCTTTCTTT
CDR3aa: CASSSRQGGSTEAFF

j_gene: TRBJ2-1
abundance: few
v_gene: TRBV10-1
d_gene: -
CDR3nt: TGCGCCAGCAGCTATAACCCCGACTCACCGAGCTCCTACAATGAGCAGTTCTTC
CDR3aa: CASSYNPDSPSSYNEQFF

j_gene: TRBJ1-1
abundance: -
v_gene: TRBV27
d_gene: -
CDR3nt: TGTGCCAGCAGTTTATATGGGCAGGGGATTGAAGCTTTCTTT
CDR3aa: CASSLYGQGIEAFF

j_gene: TRBJ1-5
abundance: -
v_gene: TRBV2
d_gene: -
CDR3nt: TGTGCCAGCAGCATAACGGGGGGGCCGCAGCCCCAGCATTTT
CDR3aa: CASSITGGPQPQHF

j_gene: TRBJ2-5
abundance: few
v_gene: TRBV11-3
d_gene: TRBD2
CDR3nt: TGTGCCAGCAGCTTGGGGTTGCGGGGGGCAGAGACCCAGTACTTC
CDR3aa: CASSLGLRGAETQYF

j_gene: TRBJ1-5
abundance: -
v_gene: TRBV25-1
d_gene: -
CDR3nt: TGTGCCAGCAGTGAACGGCAGGGGAACCAGCCCCAGCATTTT
CDR3aa: CASSERQGNQPQHF

j_gene: TRBJ2-7
abundance: -
v_gene: TRBV6-5
d_gene: TRBD1
CDR3nt: TGTGCCAGCAGGGCCGGGGACAGGGAGTGGAGAGAGCAGTACTTC
CDR3aa: CASRAGDREWREQYF

j_gene: TRBJ1-6
abundance: -
v_gene: TRBV4-3
d_gene: -
CDR3nt: TGCGCCAGCAGCCTGGATCAGGGGCCGGGTAATTCACCCCTCCACTTT
CDR3aa: CASSLDQGPGNSPLHF

j_gene: TRBJ2-7
abundance: -
v_gene: TRBV7-7
d_gene: TRBD1
CDR3nt: TGTGCTAGCAGCCTAGGGACAGGGAGCTCCTACGAGCAGTACTTC
CDR3aa: CASSLGTGSSYEQYF

j_gene: TRBJ2-1
abundance: -
v_gene: TRBV7-9
d_gene: TRBD2
CDR3nt: TGTGCCAGCAGCTTAGCACTAGCGGGGGGCGGTGAGCAGTTCTTC
CDR3aa: CASSLALAGGGEQFF

j_gene: TRBJ1-4
abundance: -
v_gene: TRBV5-1
d_gene: -
CDR3nt: TGCGCCAGCAGCTTGGCCCTCAGTCTTAATGAAAAACTGTTTTTT
CDR3aa: CASSLALSLNEKLFF

j_gene: TRBJ1-2
abundance: few
v_gene: TRBV10-2
d_gene: -
CDR3nt: TGCGCCAGCAGTGAGTCGAGGATATCTAACTATGGCTACACCTTC
CDR3aa: CASSESRISNYGYTF

j_gene: TRBJ2-1
abundance: -
v_gene: TRBV6-4
d_gene: TRBD2
CDR3nt: TGTGCCAGCAGTGATGTAGCGGGAGGGGGCAATGAGCAGTTCTTC
CDR3aa: CASSDVAGGGNEQFF

j_gene: TRBJ1-2
abundance: -
v_gene: TRBV19
d_gene: -
CDR3nt: TGTGCCAGTAGTATAGACAGGGGTCCCGTCTATGGCTACACCTTC
CDR3aa: CASSIDRGPVYGYTF

j_gene: TRBJ1-2
abundance: -
v_gene: TRBV11-2
d_gene: -
CDR3nt: TGTGCCAGCAGCTTAGAGTGGGAGGATGGCTACACCTTC
CDR3aa: CASSLEWEDGYTF

j_gene: TRBJ1-1
abundance: few
v_gene: TRBV2
d_gene: -
CDR3nt: TGTGCCAGCAGTGACTGGGGGGGCTTCGCTGAAGCTTTCTTT
CDR3aa: CASSDWGGFAEAFF

j_gene: TRBJ1-1
abundance: -
v_gene: TRBV28
d_gene: -
CDR3nt: TGTGCCAGCTACCGACAGGACTTCGGTGAAGCTTTCTTT
CDR3aa: CASYRQDFGEAFF

j_gene: TRBJ2-1
abundance: -
v_gene: TRBV27
d_gene: TRBD1
CDR3nt: TGTGCCAGCAGTCAGGGGGACAGAGGAGCCTACAATGAGCAGTTCTTC
CDR3aa: CASSQGDRGAYNEQFF

j_gene: TRBJ2-1
abundance: -
v_gene: TRBV5-1
d_gene: TRBD2
CDR3nt: TGCGCCAGCAGCTTAATGGCGGGAGGGCCCCCCTACAATGAGCAGTTCTTC
CDR3aa: CASSLMAGGPPYNEQFF

j_gene: TRBJ1-3
abundance: -
v_gene: TRBV5-5
d_gene: TRBD1
CDR3nt: TGTGCCAGCAGCTTGGACACAGGGGGACGGGGTTTCTCTGGAAACACCATATATTTT
CDR3aa: CASSLDTGGRGFSGNTIYF

j_gene: TRBJ1-1
abundance: -
v_gene: TRBV11-3
d_gene: -
CDR3nt: TGTGCCAGCAGCTTCCGGGGATCTGAAGCTTTCTTT
CDR3aa: CASSFRGSEAFF

j_gene: TRBJ1-5
abundance: -
v_gene: TRBV30
d_gene: -
CDR3nt: TGTGCCTGGAGTCGGGGGAAAGATCAGCCCCAGCATTTT
CDR3aa: CAWSRGKDQPQHF

j_gene: TRBJ2-2
abundance: -
v_gene: TRBV18
d_gene: -
CDR3nt: TGTGCCAGCTCATCCTCTCTGCCTACTACCACCGGGGAGCTGTTTTTT
CDR3aa: CASSSSLPTTTGELFF

j_gene: TRBJ2-5
abundance: few
v_gene: TRBV11-2
d_gene: -
CDR3nt: TGTGCCAGCACCGACACCACAGGAGTACAAGAGACCCAGTACTTC
CDR3aa: CASTDTTGVQETQYF

j_gene: TRBJ2-1
abundance: -
v_gene: TRBV29-1
d_gene: -
CDR3nt: TGCAGCGTTGATGCGGGCGGACTTAATTCCAATGAGCAGTTCTTC
CDR3aa: CSVDAGGLNSNEQFF

j_gene: TRBJ2-3
abundance: -
v_gene: TRBV6-4
d_gene: TRBD2
CDR3nt: TGTGCCAGCAGTGAGACTAGCGGGAACACAGATACGCAGTATTTT
CDR3aa: CASSETSGNTDTQYF

j_gene: TRBJ1-1
abundance: -
v_gene: TRBV19
d_gene: -
CDR3nt: TGTGCCAGTAGTATTCAGGGTCGAACGAACACTGAAGCTTTCTTT
CDR3aa: CASSIQGRTNTEAFF

j_gene: TRBJ1-4
abundance: few
v_gene: TRBV19
d_gene: TRBD1
CDR3nt: TGTGCCAGTAGTCGATACCGACTTGGGGGACAGTTAAATGAAAAACTGTTTTTT
CDR3aa: CASSRYRLGGQLNEKLFF

j_gene: TRBJ1-2
abundance: -
v_gene: TRBV7-2
d_gene: TRBD1
CDR3nt: TGTGCCAGCAGCTTGGGGACAGGATATGGCTACACCTTC
CDR3aa: CASSLGTGYGYTF

j_gene: TRBJ1-2
abundance: -
v_gene: TRBV5-1
d_gene: TRBD1
CDR3nt: TGCGCCAGCAGCTTGGGAGCCGGGACAGGGTTGGGCTACACCTTC
CDR3aa: CASSLGAGTGLGYTF

j_gene: TRBJ1-1
abundance: -
v_gene: TRBV11-3
d_gene: TRBD1
CDR3nt: TGTGCCAGCAGCTCAGACAGGGACACTGAAGCTTTCTTT
CDR3aa: CASSSDRDTEAFF

j_gene: TRBJ1-2
abundance: -
v_gene: TRBV5-1
d_gene: TRBD1
CDR3nt: TGCGCCAGCTTCCAACCGGGGACAGGGGGCGATGGCTACACCTTC
CDR3aa: CASFQPGTGGDGYTF

j_gene: TRBJ2-1
abundance: -
v_gene: TRBV5-6
d_gene: -
CDR3nt: TGTGCCAGCAGCTCTCAGGGCTACAATGAGCAGTTCTTC
CDR3aa: CASSSQGYNEQFF

j_gene: TRBJ1-5
abundance: once
v_gene: TRBV5-1
d_gene: -
CDR3nt: TGCGCCAGCAGCTTGGACAGGGAGAATCAGCCCCAGCATTTT
CDR3aa: CASSLDRENQPQHF

j_gene: TRBJ2-2
abundance: -
v_gene: TRBV28
d_gene: -
CDR3nt: TGTGCCAGCAGCTTACTCAGGGAAATGGCCGGGGAGCTGTTTTTT
CDR3aa: CASSLLREMAGELFF

j_gene: TRBJ2-5
abundance: once
v_gene: TRBV13
d_gene: TRBD2
CDR3nt: TGTGCCAGCAGCTCCAACCCGGGGGAGGGACAAGAGACCCAGTACTTC
CDR3aa: CASSSNPGEGQETQYF

j_gene: TRBJ2-1
abundance: once
v_gene: TRBV10-1
d_gene: -
CDR3nt: TGCGCCAGCAGTGAGTCAACGAGCTCCTACAATGAGCAGTTCTTC
CDR3aa: CASSESTSSYNEQFF

j_gene: TRBJ1-5
abundance: -
v_gene: TRBV27
d_gene: TRBD1
CDR3nt: TGTGCCAGCAGCTCAACCACAGGGGGCCCCTTGGATCCCCAGCATTTT
CDR3aa: CASSSTTGGPLDPQHF

j_gene: TRBJ2-2
abundance: -
v_gene: TRBV30
d_gene: -
CDR3nt: TGTGCCTGGACCGCGAACCTAGGGGACACCGGGGAGCTGTTTTTT
CDR3aa: CAWTANLGDTGELFF

j_gene: TRBJ1-2
abundance: -
v_gene: TRBV4-1
d_gene: TRBD1
CDR3nt: TGCGCCAGCAGCCAGGATTTGACAGGGTTTAACTATGGCTACACCTTC
CDR3aa: CASSQDLTGFNYGYTF

j_gene: TRBJ2-4
abundance: -
v_gene: TRBV7-2
d_gene: -
CDR3nt: TGTGCCAGCAGCTTGGGGGGGCCGGCCAAAAACATTCAGTACTTC
CDR3aa: CASSLGGPAKNIQYF

j_gene: TRBJ2-7
abundance: -
v_gene: TRBV6-6
d_gene: -
CDR3nt: TGTGCCAGCAGGGTGCCGCGATGGGGGCAAACCTACGAGCAGTACTTC
CDR3aa: CASRVPRWGQTYEQYF

j_gene: TRBJ1-1
abundance: -
v_gene: TRBV6-5
d_gene: -
CDR3nt: TGTGCCAGCAGTTCACAGGTTATGAACACTGAAGCTTTCTTT
CDR3aa: CASSSQVMNTEAFF

j_gene: TRBJ1-2
abundance: -
v_gene: TRBV6-5
d_gene: -
CDR3nt: TGTGCCAGCAGTTACTCGACGGGGACTAATGGCTACACCTTC
CDR3aa: CASSYSTGTNGYTF

j_gene: TRBJ2-2
abundance: -
v_gene: TRBV7-2
d_gene: TRBD1
CDR3nt: TGTGCCAGCAGCTTTCAGGGGGCCGACACCGGGGAGCTGTTTTTT
CDR3aa: CASSFQGADTGELFF

j_gene: TRBJ1-6
abundance: few
v_gene: TRBV30
d_gene: -
CDR3nt: TGTGCCTGGAACAGGGAGCTCGGATCACCCCTCCACTTT
CDR3aa: CAWNRELGSPLHF

j_gene: TRBJ2-3
abundance: -
v_gene: TRBV4-2
d_gene: TRBD1
CDR3nt: TGTGCCAGCAGCCAAGCCTCGACAGGGAAATCAGATACGCAGTATTTT
CDR3aa: CASSQASTGKSDTQYF

j_gene: TRBJ2-2
abundance: -
v_gene: TRBV5-6
d_gene: -
CDR3nt: TGTGCCAGCATTACAGGGCGTACCGGGGAGCTGTTTTTT
CDR3aa: CASITGRTGELFF

j_gene: TRBJ2-3
abundance: -
v_gene: TRBV7-9
d_gene: -
CDR3nt: TGTGCCAGCAGCCCGCGCTGGGGGAGGTTGAGTGCTAGCACAGATACGCAGTATTTT
CDR3aa: CASSPRWGRLSASTDTQYF

j_gene: TRBJ2-5
abundance: -
v_gene: TRBV13
d_gene: TRBD2
CDR3nt: TGTGCCAGCAGCCGAACCCCACTAGCGGGGGTGAGAGAGACCCAGTACTTC
CDR3aa: CASSRTPLAGVRETQYF

j_gene: TRBJ1-5
abundance: -
v_gene: TRBV15
d_gene: TRBD1
CDR3nt: TGTGCCACCAGCAGCAGGGGGAGAGATCAGCCCCAGCATTTT
CDR3aa: CATSSRGRDQPQHF